The 20 T cell receptor beta chains below were found in one sample sequenced in a study of cytomegalovirus exposure and HLA in healthy donors. The PCR made use of 60 Vbeta and 13 Jbeta primers. Assay used: immunoSEQ multiplex PCR; TCRdb lists only in-frame clones, some missing. The sample yields 200,000 to 250,000 clones, more than 75% seen once. The sample was PBMCs. The receptors here all came from a human donor in good health.

The J gene is TRBJ2-7, the V gene TRBV2; TRBD2 might be the D (6 bases). Deletions cut 8 bases from V and 2 bases from J, with 22 bases between. The CDR3 sequence is 16 residues long. Germline V gene lookup returns CDR1 SNHLY and CDR2 FYNNEI. This CDR3 reads CASSPKGREYPYEQYF. In nucleotides, the CDR3 is TGTGCCAGCTCCCCTAAGGGCCGGGAGTACCCCTACGAGCAGTACTTC.

The chain joins TRBV14 to TRBJ2-5; 13 bases are a match to TRBD2. The CDR3 contains 18 residues. CDR1 is SGHDN, CDR2 FVKESK, per germline. V dropped 0 bases and J dropped 5; count of bases not matched to a gene: 9. CDR3 nucleotides: TGTGCCAGCAGCCAAGATCGTAGACTAGCGGGAGGTTCTGAGACCCAGTACTTC. It translates to CASSQDRRLAGGSETQYF.

This clone was counted a single time. The gene calls are TRBV7-9 and TRBJ1-1; D is perhaps TRBD1 (5 bases). The V gene lost 3 bases and the J gene lost 6 bases, with 14 bases spanning the gap. This CDR3 spans 14 amino acids. CDR1 and CDR2 (germline): SEHNR, FQNEAQ (reference sequence). The CDR3 reads CASSFQGVSSEAFF. The CDR3 DNA is TGTGCCAGCAGCTTTCAAGGGGTTTCTTCTGAAGCTTTCTTT.

This chain uses TRBV18 with TRBJ2-2; D might be TRBD2 (6 bases). The CDR3 is made up of 16 amino acids. Germline V lookup: CDR1 KGHSH, CDR2 LQKENI. Trimming took off 3 bases at V and 1 base at J, with 12 bases between the two ends. This chain's CDR3 is CASSPWGGVNTGELFF. CDR3 bases: TGTGCCAGCTCACCTTGGGGCGGGGTGAACACCGGGGAGCTGTTTTTT. The entire variable domain, with the rest obtained from reference TRBV18 and TRBJ2-2, is as follows: NAGVMQNPRHLVRRRGQEARLRCSPMKGHSHVYWYRQLPEEGLKFMVYLQKENIIDESGMPKERFSAEFPKEGPSILRIQQVVRGDSAAYFCASSPWGGVNTGELFFGEGSRLTVL.

This clone was observed a single time. J is TRBJ2-2 and V is TRBV2; 12 bases are a match to TRBD2. Germline values: CDR1 SNHLY, CDR2 FYNNEI. With 5 bases clipped from V and 3 bases from J, the junction kept 7 bases outside the gene matches. This CDR3 is built from 17 residues. Written as DNA, the CDR3 is TGTGCCAGCAGTAATCCTAGCGGGAGGGACTACACCGGGGAGCTGTTTTTT. Residues: CASSNPSGRDYTGELFF.

J is TRBJ2-1 and V is TRBV12-5; TRBD2 matches 14 bases. CDR3 length: 20 amino acids. Trimming at V came to 2 bases and at J to 4 bases, leaving 13 bases not matched to a gene. CDR1 and CDR2 (germline): LGHNT, FRNRAP. The CDR3 loop reads CASGLSLRGTSGSRYNEQFF. The DNA of the CDR3 is TGTGCTAGTGGTTTGTCACTGAGGGGGACTAGCGGGAGTAGGTACAATGAGCAGTTCTTC.

This chain links TRBV27 with TRBJ2-7, with 7 nucleotides matching TRBD2. The CDR3 sequence is 13 residues long. Germline V gives CDR1 MNHEY, CDR2 SMNVEV (reference sequence). J lost 7 bases, V lost 2 bases, and 5 bases had no gene match. CDR3 sequence reads: CASSLVGGVEQYF. The CDR3 region has the DNA TGTGCCAGCAGTTTAGTTGGGGGGGTAGAGCAGTACTTC.

The chain carries TRBV7-2 and TRBJ2-7; TRBD1 aligns across 8 bases. After removal of 5 bases from V and 6 bases from J, the junction contained 6 bases not matched to a gene. Germline V gives CDR1 SGHTA, CDR2 FQGNSA. The CDR3 extends over 13 amino acids. CDR3 bases: TGTGCCAGCAGCCCCAGGGGGCGGGGCGAGCAGTACTTC. Its translation: CASSPRGRGEQYF.

The CDR3 sequence is CSVTLTDTQYF. CDR3 nucleotides: TGCAGCGTTACTCTTACAGATACGCAGTATTTT. The gene calls are TRBV29-1 and TRBJ2-3; D unclear. The CDR3 consists of 11 residues. V shed 5 bases and J shed 3 bases, with 6 bases lying between them. The V gene's germline CDR1 is SQVTM and CDR2 ANQGSEA.

The rearrangement links TRBV19 to TRBJ1-2; perhaps TRBD1 as D (5 bases). The germline V gene encodes CDR1 LNHDA and CDR2 SQIVND (reference sequence). CDR3 length equals 15 residues. Deletions cut 8 bases from V and 3 bases from J, with 19 bases between. CDR3 amino acids: CASWGGDGSDYGYTF. For the CDR3, the DNA is TGTGCCAGTTGGGGCGGGGATGGGTCGGACTATGGCTACACCTTC.

To note about this clone: At one end, the junction sequence differs from germline, possibly due to a read error. The genes are TRBV7-9 and TRBJ1-1, with D uncertain. The V gene's germline CDR1 is SEHNR and CDR2 FQNEAQ (reference sequence). The CDR3 runs 16 residues. CDR3 DNA sequence: TGTTCCAGCAGCCCGGAAGTGGCAGGTGGAAGCACTGAAGCTTTCTTT. Amino acid sequence: CSSSPEVAGGSTEAFF.

The rearrangement joins TRBV5-1 to TRBJ2-1; 11 bases line up with TRBD1. In germline, CDR1 is SGHRS, CDR2 YFSETQ. This CDR3 has 15 amino acids. V lost 4 bases to trimming and J lost 8 bases; unmatched junction nucleotides: 8. CDR3 sequence (DNA): TGCGCCAGCAGCCCTGGGAGGGACAGGGGGGATGAGCAGTTCTTC. Its protein product is CASSPGRDRGDEQFF.

The rearrangement uses TRBV28 and TRBJ1-5; D possibly corresponds to TRBD1 (6 bases). V gave up 9 bases and J gave up 0 bases, with 12 bases separating them. CDR3 length: 14 residues. Germline V gene sequence: CDR1 MDHEN, CDR2 SYDVKM. CDR3 sequence reads: CASLHRDSNQPQHF. CDR3 sequence (DNA): TGTGCCAGTTTACACAGGGATAGCAATCAGCCCCAGCATTTT. The whole variable domain, remainder taken from reference TRBV28 and TRBJ1-5, is DVKVTQSSRYLVKRTGEKVFLECVQDMDHENMFWYRQDPGLGLRLIYFSYDVKMKEKGDIPEGYSVSREKKERFSLILESASTNQTSMYLCASLHRDSNQPQHFGDGTRLSIL.

The chain carries TRBV2 and TRBJ2-1; 16 nucleotides align to TRBD2. Trimming at V came to 7 bases and at J to 9 bases, leaving 9 bases not matched to a gene. CDR1 is SNHLY, CDR2 FYNNEI, per germline. CDR3 size: 16 residues. Here the CDR3 DNA reads TGTGCCAGCAAGGGGACTAGCGGGAGGGCGGCCGGTGAGCAGTTCTTC. Amino acids: CASKGTSGRAAGEQFF.

The chain has TRBV6-5 and TRBJ1-1; D gene uncertain. V was pared by 0 bases and J by 1 base, with 6 bases between. The CDR3 loop spans 14 amino acids. Germline CDR1 reads MNHEY; CDR2 reads SVGAGI. The CDR3 loop reads CASSYSRENTEAFF. CDR3 nucleotides: TGTGCCAGCAGTTACTCGCGGGAGAACACTGAAGCTTTCTTT.

This clone showed up just once. Sequence at one end of the junction differs from germline and may be a read error. V is TRBV7-9 and J is TRBJ1-4, with D hard to call. Germline CDR1 SEHNR, CDR2 FQNEAQ (reference sequence). The length of the CDR3 is 16 residues. CDR3 amino acids: CSSSLANRRTNEKLFF. The CDR3 nucleotides are TGTTCCAGCAGCTTAGCAAACAGAAGAACTAATGAAAAACTGTTTTTT.

The rearrangement links TRBV10-3 to TRBJ1-2; possible D gene TRBD1, 5 bases. The CDR3 is made up of 17 amino acids. The V and J ends lost 3 bases and 0 bases respectively, with 17 bases between them. Per germline, CDR1 ENHRY and CDR2 SYGVKD. DNA of the CDR3: TGTGCCATCAGTGATCGAAGGGCCGGGGGATCTAACTATGGCTACACCTTC. Its translation is CAISDRRAGGSNYGYTF.

This chain links TRBV7-2 with TRBJ2-7, with TRBD2 as a possible D gene (7 bases). The CDR3 sequence is 14 residues long. CDR1 and CDR2 from the germline V gene are SGHTA and FQGNSA. Trimming stripped 1 base from V and 5 bases from J, with 12 bases between. The CDR3 reads CASSLVAGANEQYF. As DNA, the CDR3 is TGTGCCAGCAGCTTAGTGGCGGGGGCAAACGAGCAGTACTTC. The complete variable domain, with remaining parts taken from reference TRBV7-2 and TRBJ2-7, reads GAGVSQSPSNKVTEKGKDVELRCDPISGHTALYWYRQSLGQGLEFLIYFQGNSAPDKSGLPSDRFSAERTGGSVSTLTIQRTQQEDSAVYLCASSLVAGANEQYFGPGTRLTVT.

The chain joins TRBV7-9 to TRBJ2-3; TRBD1 is a possible D gene (7 bases). V lost 5 bases and J lost 1, with 16 bases in between. Germline CDR1 reads SEHNR; CDR2 reads FQNEAQ (reference sequence). This CDR3 is 16 amino acids long. The CDR3 sequence is CASSRYRGGGTDTQYF. CDR3 sequence (DNA): TGTGCCAGCAGCAGGTACAGGGGAGGTGGCACAGATACGCAGTATTTT.

The chain links TRBV2 to TRBJ2-2, with D possibly TRBD1 on 6 matching bases. V was pared by 4 bases and J by 0 bases, with 9 bases between. The CDR3 totals 15 residues. Germline loops: CDR1 SNHLY, CDR2 FYNNEI. Here the CDR3 reads CASSVDRSNTGELFF. Here the CDR3 DNA reads TGTGCCAGCAGTGTGGACAGATCGAACACCGGGGAGCTGTTTTTT.